This T cell receptor beta chain originates from a study of regulatory T cells in long-lasting Graves disease (dated by TCRdb to the early 2020s). Notes on the research overall: Antithyroid drugs had been taken for less than 3 months by newly diagnosed Graves' disease patients. Peripheral blood TCR sequencing and RNA sequencing compared persistent Graves' disease patients with newly diagnosed Graves' disease patients. The study took place in China and was registered as a clinical trial. A total of roughly 33 samples were covered by TCR sequencing, comprising around 13 persistent and 20 newly diagnosed Graves' disease patients.

The time point tag for this specimen amounts to: newly diagnosed GD, antithyroid drugs for less than 3 months. For both TCR sequencing and RNA sequencing, RNA was extracted from PBMCs using TRIzol. Graves' disease was diagnosed according to American Thyroid Association guidelines. The patients came from an endocrinology department in Xi'an, China. Each patient gave around 9.2 milliliters of peripheral blood, collected in an EDTA anticoagulant tube. Ficoll Paque Plus density gradient separation was used to isolate PBMCs, and no further T cell sorting was performed. RNA quality was checked with an Agilent 2100 Bioanalyzer and agarose gel, and concentration with a NanoDrop 2000. Broader findings and caveats from the paper: TRBV28, TRBJ1-2 and TRBJ2-5 were preferentially used in persistent disease, while TRBV20-1 and TRBJ2-1 were favored in newly diagnosed disease. More public clonotypes were shared among persistent patients (roughly 3,000) than among newly diagnosed patients (966). The study examined only peripheral blood because the primary lesion, thyroid tissue, could not be accessed. The authors acknowledged the small sample size as a limitation that may reduce accuracy. Compared with newly diagnosed patients, persistent Graves' disease patients had lower TCR Shannon entropy and fewer highly expanded clones, which suggests clonal expansion. Only the TCR beta chain was sequenced and analyzed.

This clonotype has at least ten counts. The antigen this receptor binds is unknown. The input lacks base qualities; no much larger clone sits a single base away. From the germline V gene, CDR1 is MDHEN and CDR2 is SYDVKM. After removal of 3 bases from V and 0 bases from J, the junction retains 14 bases not matched to a gene. The CDR3 has 19 amino acids, counting the end cysteine and phenylalanine. Only the CDR3 DNA is retained, 57 bases long and in frame from the first base. The library was prepared using multiplex PCR. Reads for this sample came from an Illumina HiSeq 4000. CDR3 regions were amplified by Arm-PCR with iRepertoire HTBI primers to construct TCR beta libraries. Before sequencing, the PCR products underwent gel purification. Regarding the original processing steps: A total of some 65 TRBV and more than twelve TRBJ segments were identified across samples and were used for gene usage analysis of CDR3 amino acid clonotypes. COPE and FqMerger were used to merge filtered high-quality paired reads into contigs. BLAST was used to align contigs to IMGT TRBV, TRBD and TRBJ reference genes, and CDR3 was defined according to IMGT. Any clonotype with a frequency above 0.1% was classified as a highly expanded clone. Repertoire diversity was measured by Shannon entropy, and V-J evenness by the Gini coefficient. A clonotype was considered public if more than one individual shared it. TCRdb trimmed public reads at Q25 via fastp, called clones via MiXCR and kept in-frame beta chains. For every CDR3 protein sequence, its rows merge into one entry that carries the most common genes and DNA. The V and J calls and clone size come from TCRdb's table, not from the authors' own analysis. Recorded for this sample are almost 450,000 distinct CDR3 sequences; about 16% of them occurred a single time. In total, the top ten clones hold approximately 12% of the sample.

The sample also formed part of further work on T cells in Graves' hyperthyroidism and ophthalmopathy. The second paper further reports: Stable Graves' hyperthyroidism was defined as no progression to ophthalmopathy during 18 months of follow-up. Hyperthyroidism patients were newly diagnosed, with disease duration under 2 months, and aged 18 to 65 years. The study excluded patients with uncontrolled infections, other autoimmune diseases, pregnancy or lactation. Diagnoses relied on clinical symptoms, serum thyroxine and TRAb, thyroid ultrasound and orbital computed tomography. The TCR CDR3 was subjected to a first round of RT-PCR using the HTBI primer set and the Qiagen OneStep RT-PCR kit. Most expanded thyroid clonotypes (frequency above 0.001) were also detected in blood, a finding suggesting that blood repertoires may reflect thyroid immune responses. In cross-validation, a model built on a 13 V-J signature told ophthalmopathy apart from stable hyperthyroidism with approximately 90% sensitivity and around 84% specificity, and in testing the same model reached 80%/75%. In validation, the model predicted progression to ophthalmopathy with approximately 69% sensitivity and roughly 75% specificity, a median of about 6.7 months before onset. To identify distinguishing TCR V-J signatures, a discovery cohort of 100 patients was used, comprising approximately 40 with Graves' ophthalmopathy and around 57 with stable Graves' hyperthyroidism. Prospective prediction of ophthalmopathy was tested in an independent validation cohort of fewer than 20 hyperthyroidism patients and 17 patients who later progressed to ophthalmopathy. The 100 discovery patients were randomly split 7:3 into training and test sets. In about 6 Graves' hyperthyroidism patients, the study also compared T-cell repertoires from thyroid tissue with T-cell repertoires from blood. After sampling, hyperthyroidism patients received methimazole starting at 30 mg daily, and ophthalmopathy patients received high-dose intravenous methylprednisolone. Libraries were constructed in a second round of multiplex PCR, after which size selection and purification were carried out. Paired-end sequencing of the libraries was performed with 100 bp reads on an Illumina HiSeq2000. SOAPnuke was used to process the raw data, with reads discarded if the reads contained adapters or uncalled bases, had a mean Phred below 15, or lacked an exact constant-primer or identifier match. High-quality paired reads were merged using COPE v1.2.5, and each unique nucleotide sequence was defined as a clonotype. MiTCR v1.1 was used to align the clonotypes against IMGT TRBV, TRBD and TRBJ reference segments. The analysis included only V-J combinations with a frequency above 0.0001, which together covered approximately 99% of the repertoires. A TCS score was defined as the ratio between F50 (clonal expansion) and ExV (chaos), using BLOSUM62-based TCRdist between CDR3 peptides within each V-J. Welch's t-statistics and random forest reduced 450 to 600 V-J features to roughly 13, which were used in a naive Bayes classifier (R e1071). No statistical method was used to set the sample size in advance, and investigators knew the group allocation. According to the paper, TCR Vbeta CDR3 sequencing was carried out on over 130 peripheral blood samples, which came from under 50 ophthalmopathy, some 73 hyperthyroidism and approximately 17 progressor patients.

Sequencing was performed on peripheral blood mononuclear cells (PBMCs), taken at new diagnosis, from a patient treated with antithyroid drugs. This sequence was found in a young woman with Graves disease. Donor details come from another sample of the same person, matched by shared clones. The rearrangement joined TRBV28 to TRBJ2-7; TRBD2 lines up with 10 middle nucleotides. The sequenced DNA is TGTGCCAGCAGTTTCCCAGCCGGACTAGCGGCCATCCTCTCCTACGAGCAGTACTTC. Translation gives CASSFPAGLAAILSYEQYF.